This T cell receptor (beta chain) was sequenced for a study of CD8+ T cells in alopecia areata (dated by TCRdb to the late 2010s). Looking at the study overall: Treated patients were enrolled in an open-label pilot trial of oral tofacitinib at 5 to 10 mg twice daily for moderate-to-severe alopecia areata. immunoSEQ multiplex PCR using 35 Vbeta forward primers and 13 Jbeta reverse primers was used to amplify TCRbeta CDR3 regions. Patients received tofacitinib for 6 to 18 months and were then followed off drug for 6 months to check for delayed response and recurrence. Biopsies were taken from tofacitinib-treated patients at baseline and again at 4 and 24 weeks into treatment, and several of those patients also had a later scalp biopsy. Clonality in the scalp was compared among normal scalp (n=4), patchy alopecia areata scalp (n=8), and alopecia totalis/universalis scalp (n=8). On the human side, TCRbeta sequencing was run on scalp tissue and on sorted CD4+ and CD8+ peripheral blood T cells from healthy controls and from alopecia areata patients with either patchy or totalis/universalis disease. The study used high-throughput TCRbeta sequencing to examine T cell clonal expansion in alopecia areata, in both the C3H/HeJ mouse model and human patients. RNA was extracted with the PAXgene miRNA kit for fixed scalp, the miRNeasy kit for PBMCs, and the RNeasy kit for mouse skin. For the treated patients, the SALT score, which quantifies what percentage of scalp surface area is affected, served as the measure of disease severity.

CDR3 length: 13 amino acids, cysteine to phenylalanine. The entry retains the CDR3 DNA only, 39 bases that are in frame from base 1. CDR1 is given as SQVTM and CDR2 as ANQGSEA, both from the germline V gene. Germline trimming amounts to 3 bases on V and 4 bases on J, with 2 as the count of junction bases outside the gene matches. The investigation overall reported the following: The treated cohort was small, with a single nonresponder, so links between baseline CD8+ expansion and response need larger studies. Tofacitinib significantly lowered scalp clonality and the number of expanded CD8+ clones among the top 100 scalp clones. Unlike mouse skin, which is dominated by gammadelta T cells, normal human skin has resident alphabeta T cells that are also sequenced, and this complicates analysis of the scalp TCR repertoire. Many expanded lesional clones were found to persist in scalp and blood during tofacitinib treatment, and relapse after treatment cessation may be partly explained by this persistence. Lesional scalp, especially in alopecia totalis/universalis, showed higher clonality and more expanded CD8+ clones than normal scalp, suggesting antigenic drive. Compared with mice, TCR sequences shared between patients were less clear, possibly partly because of HLA diversity across the patient population.

What the time point label conveys for this sample: four to five weeks on oral tofacitinib. The treatment or condition label corresponds to: oral pan-JAK inhibitor, 5-10 mg twice daily. From alopecia areata patients, peripheral blood was collected along with lesional scalp punch biopsies. PBMCs were separated by density centrifugation and stained for CD3, CD4 and CD8, after which CD4+ and CD8+ T cells were sorted on a FACSAria. Only a few counts were recorded for this clone. No antigen is known for it. Qualities for individual bases were not recorded, and no much larger clone is one base off. Receptor libraries were prepared by the immunoSEQ multiplex PCR assay. RNA was extracted from all samples and reverse transcribed into cDNA, which served as template for TCR sequencing. First-strand cDNA was synthesized with SuperScript III using a 2:1 mix of oligo-dT and random hexamers. A synthetic immune receptor repertoire was used to measure amplification bias, and any remaining bias was corrected computationally. As for the original processing: Raw reads were preprocessed for error removal, and CDR3 was defined according to IMGT conventions as running from the conserved cysteine to phenylalanine. Clonality was calculated as 1 minus Shannon entropy normalized by log2 of the number of productive unique TCRs. Scalp TCRbeta sequences were cross-referenced with sorted blood CD4 and CD8 repertoires so that the CD4 or CD8 identity of scalp clones could be inferred. Drawn from immuneACCESS, this table holds only the in-frame rearrangements with V and J called that TCRdb kept. Clones are partly lost; checked studies trace under half to an unresolved V gene and leave the rest unexplained. V and J calls and clone size are given by that table; D and trimming were obtained from the DNA. A total of more than 110,000 clones appear in this sample, 45% to 60% of them only once. The leading ten clones occupy more than 15% of the sample.

The rearrangement combines TRBV29-1 with TRBJ2-1; TRBD1 lines up with 8 middle nucleotides. The receptor's source is a human donor with alopecia areata. The sample here was CD8+ T cells sorted from blood, taken at week 4, from a patient treated with tofacitinib. In nucleotides, the sequence is TGCAGCGTTGAGGACAGGGAGTACAATGAGCAGTTCTTC. Translated, it reads CSVEDREYNEQFF.